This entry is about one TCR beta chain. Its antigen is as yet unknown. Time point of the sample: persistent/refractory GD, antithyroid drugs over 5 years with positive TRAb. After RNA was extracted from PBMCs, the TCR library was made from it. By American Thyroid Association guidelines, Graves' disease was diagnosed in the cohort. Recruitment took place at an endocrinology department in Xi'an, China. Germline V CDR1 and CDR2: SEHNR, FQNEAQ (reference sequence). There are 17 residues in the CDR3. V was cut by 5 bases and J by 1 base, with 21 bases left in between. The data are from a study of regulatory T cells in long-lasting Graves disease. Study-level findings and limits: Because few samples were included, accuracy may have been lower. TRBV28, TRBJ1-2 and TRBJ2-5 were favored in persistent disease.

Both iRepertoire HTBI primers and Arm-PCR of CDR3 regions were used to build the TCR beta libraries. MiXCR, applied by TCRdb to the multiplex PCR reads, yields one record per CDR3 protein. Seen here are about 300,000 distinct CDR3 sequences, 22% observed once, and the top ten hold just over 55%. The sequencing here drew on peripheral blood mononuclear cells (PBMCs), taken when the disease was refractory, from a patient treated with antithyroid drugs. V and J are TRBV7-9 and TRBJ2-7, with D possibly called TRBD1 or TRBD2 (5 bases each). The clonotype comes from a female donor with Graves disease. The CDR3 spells CASSPSEVGPLSYEQYF. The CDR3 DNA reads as TGTGCCAGCAGCCCGAGTGAGGTGGGACCCCTGTCCTACGAGCAGTACTTC.